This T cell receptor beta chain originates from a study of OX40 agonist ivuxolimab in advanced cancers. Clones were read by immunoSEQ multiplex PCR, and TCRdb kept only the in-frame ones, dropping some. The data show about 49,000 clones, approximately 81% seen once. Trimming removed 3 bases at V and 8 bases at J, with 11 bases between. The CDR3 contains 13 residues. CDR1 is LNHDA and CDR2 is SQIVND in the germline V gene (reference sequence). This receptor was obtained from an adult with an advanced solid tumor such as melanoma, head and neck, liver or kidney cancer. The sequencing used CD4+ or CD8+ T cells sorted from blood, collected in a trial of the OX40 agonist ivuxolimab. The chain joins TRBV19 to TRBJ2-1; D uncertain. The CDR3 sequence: CASSISPGDEQFF. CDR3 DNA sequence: TGTGCCAGTAGTATTTCTCCGGGCGATGAGCAGTTCTTC.